This T cell receptor beta chain derives from a study of T cells after yellow fever vaccination. They built TCR cDNA with 5'RACE template switching, a step that put in a universal primer site and UMIs. Each CDR3 protein is one row after TCRdb ran MiXCR on the 5' RACE reads. The sample yields 100,000 to 150,000 distinct CDR3 sequences, 6% to 8% seen once. Study-level results: Subsequent to the booster, the majority of primary-vaccination clones reappeared (around 95% CD4, 80% to 90% CD8).

This clonotype was recorded many times. Its antigen is still unknown. The CDR3 has 13 amino acids. With V trimmed by 4 bases and J by 6 bases, 5 bases remained unmatched. The germline V gene has CDR1 SGHRS and CDR2 YFSETQ. The sample in question was CD4+ T cells sorted from PBMCs, obtained 9 to 10 days after the first yellow fever vaccination. The source of this sequence is a man aged 18 to 30 who received the YFV17D yellow fever vaccine. The V gene is TRBV5-1, the J gene TRBJ1-1; 8 bases agree with TRBD1. DNA for the CDR3: TGCGCCAGCAGCCCTCAGGGGGCCGCTGAAGCTTTCTTT. The encoded protein is CASSPQGAAEAFF.